This T cell receptor beta chain derives from a study of blood T cell repertoires in COVID-19. At the level of the study: Samples representing acute and convalescent COVID-19 were sourced from the United States, Italy and Spain. From T cells, B-cell-depleted T cells, or PBMCs came the material, which was cDNA or gDNA.

This clone appeared a single time. V lost 4 bases, J lost 7 bases, and 9 bases stayed unmatched. The length of the CDR3 is 16 residues. The germline gives CDR1 MDHEN, CDR2 SYDVKM. As handled by the study authors: Cell counts per sample came from amplifying reference gene primers. Sequencing was performed with immunoSEQ multiplex PCR; in TCRdb, only in-frame clones are kept and a portion is missing. Clonal size and the V and J genes are those of that table, whereas D and trimming came from the DNA. Among tens of thousands of clones listed, around nine tenths were seen once. The sequencing input was peripheral blood. The V call is TRBV28, the J call TRBJ1-6; 8 bases fit TRBD1. The TCR was taken from a human donor in a cohort sampled during active COVID-19. The CDR3 loop is CASSSPSGGENSPLHF. The CDR3 DNA reads TGTGCCAGCAGTTCGCCTTCAGGGGGCGAGAATTCACCCCTCCACTTT.